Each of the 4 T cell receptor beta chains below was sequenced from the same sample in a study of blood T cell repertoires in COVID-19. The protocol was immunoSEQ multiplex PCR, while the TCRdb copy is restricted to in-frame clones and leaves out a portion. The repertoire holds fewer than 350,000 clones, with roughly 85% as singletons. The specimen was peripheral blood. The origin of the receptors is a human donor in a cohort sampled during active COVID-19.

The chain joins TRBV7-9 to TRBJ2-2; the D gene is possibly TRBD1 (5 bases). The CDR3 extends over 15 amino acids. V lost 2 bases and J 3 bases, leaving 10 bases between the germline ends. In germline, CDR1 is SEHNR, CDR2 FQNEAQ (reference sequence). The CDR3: CASSLPQGYTGELFF. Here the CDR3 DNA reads TGTGCCAGCAGCTTACCCCAGGGCTACACCGGGGAGCTGTTTTTT. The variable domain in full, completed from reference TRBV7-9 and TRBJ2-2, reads DTGVSQNPRHKITKRGQNVTFRCDPISEHNRLYWYRQTLGQGPEFLTYFQNEAQLEKSRLLSDRFSAERPKGSFSTLEIQRTEQGDSAMYLCASSLPQGYTGELFFGEGSRLTVL.

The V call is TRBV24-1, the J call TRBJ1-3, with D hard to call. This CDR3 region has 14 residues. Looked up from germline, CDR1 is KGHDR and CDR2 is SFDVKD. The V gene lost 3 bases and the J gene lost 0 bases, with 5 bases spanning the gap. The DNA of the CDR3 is TGTGCCACCAGTGATGGGCGCTCTGGAAACACCATATATTTT. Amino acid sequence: CATSDGRSGNTIYF.

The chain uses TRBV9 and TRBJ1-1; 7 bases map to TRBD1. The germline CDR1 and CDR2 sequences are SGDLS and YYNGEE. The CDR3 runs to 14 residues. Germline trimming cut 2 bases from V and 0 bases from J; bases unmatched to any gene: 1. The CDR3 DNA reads TGTGCCAGCAGCGTGACAGGGATGAACACTGAAGCTTTCTTT. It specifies CASSVTGMNTEAFF.

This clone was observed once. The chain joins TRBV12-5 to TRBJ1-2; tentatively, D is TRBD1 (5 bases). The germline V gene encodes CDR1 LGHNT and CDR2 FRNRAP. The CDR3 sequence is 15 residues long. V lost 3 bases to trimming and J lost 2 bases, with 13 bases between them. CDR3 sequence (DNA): TGTGCTAGTGGTTTTTCTAGCGAGGGGAACTATGGCTACACCTTC. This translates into CASGFSSEGNYGYTF.